This TCR beta chain is drawn from a study of identical twins. J was trimmed by 0 bases and V by 0 bases; bases with no gene match: 9. The CDR3 is made up of 19 amino acids. The germline V gene encodes CDR1 LNHNV and CDR2 YYDKDF (reference sequence). Overall study findings and caveats: Modelling approaches yielded underestimates of out-of-frame TCR alpha sharing between monozygotic twins.

Via MiXCR, TCRdb re-called the 5' RACE reads, giving one row per CDR3 protein. The sample carries fewer than 800,000 distinct CDR3 sequences, around 7.5% recorded once. Ten or more counts support this clonotype. Its antigen is not known. This same sample was also taken into another study, of yellow fever vaccine responses in identical twins.

The rearrangement joins TRBV15 to TRBJ2-3, with 10 bases aligning to TRBD2. Input material: PBMCs. The TCR was taken from a woman between 18 and 30 years old in good health. The CDR3 protein is CATSRDYLAGVVSTDTQYF. The DNA for the CDR3 is TGTGCCACCAGCAGAGATTACCTAGCGGGAGTAGTTAGCACAGATACGCAGTATTTT.